This TCR beta chain was sequenced in a study of CD8 T cells in Susac syndrome. General study results and limits: As the study acknowledged, the number of individuals who were part of its TCR sequencing and HLA analysis was relatively small.

As to this clonotype: What it recognizes is unknown.

The CDR3 is 14 residues long. V dropped 7 bases and J dropped 1 base, with 11 bases sitting between them. An input of roughly 0.45 to 1 ug of RNA was subjected to reverse transcription using random hexamers. The CDR3 of TCR beta was amplified by immunoSEQ multiplex PCR across 54 Vbeta and 13 Jbeta. TCRdb itself ran the immunoSEQ multiplex PCR reads through MiXCR, one entry per CDR3 protein. The sample includes tens of thousands of distinct CDR3 sequences, just over 90% of them seen just once. The TCR sequence derives from a human donor with Susac syndrome. This chain connects TRBV12-3 or TRBV12-4 to TRBJ2-1; no reliable D call. Material: CD4+ T cells from PBMCs. The DNA for the CDR3 is TGTGCCAGCACTCCGGATAGGTCCTACAATGAGCAGTTCTTC. It yields the protein CASTPDRSYNEQFF.